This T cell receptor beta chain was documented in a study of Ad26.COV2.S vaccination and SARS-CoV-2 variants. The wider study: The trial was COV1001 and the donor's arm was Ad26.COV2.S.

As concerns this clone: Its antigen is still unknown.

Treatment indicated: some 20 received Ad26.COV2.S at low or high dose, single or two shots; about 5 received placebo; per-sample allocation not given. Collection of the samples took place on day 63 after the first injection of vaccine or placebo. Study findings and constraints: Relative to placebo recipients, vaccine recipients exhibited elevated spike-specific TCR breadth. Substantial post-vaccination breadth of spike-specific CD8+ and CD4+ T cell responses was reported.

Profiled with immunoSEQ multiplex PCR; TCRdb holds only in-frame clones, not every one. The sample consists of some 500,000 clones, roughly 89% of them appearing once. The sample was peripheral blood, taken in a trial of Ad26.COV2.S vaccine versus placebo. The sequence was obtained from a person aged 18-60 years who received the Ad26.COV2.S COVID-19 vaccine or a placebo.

The CDR3 DNA sequence: TGTGCCAGTAGTAAGGGGACAGGGAGCTCTGGAAACACCATATATTTT. As protein: CASSKGTGSSGNTIYF. The genes are TRBV19 and TRBJ1-3; 9 nucleotides align to TRBD1. The trim removed 4 bases at V and 0 bases at J, leaving 4 bases unmatched. This CDR3 has 16 amino acids. Germline-derived CDR1 and CDR2 are LNHDA and SQIVND (reference sequence).